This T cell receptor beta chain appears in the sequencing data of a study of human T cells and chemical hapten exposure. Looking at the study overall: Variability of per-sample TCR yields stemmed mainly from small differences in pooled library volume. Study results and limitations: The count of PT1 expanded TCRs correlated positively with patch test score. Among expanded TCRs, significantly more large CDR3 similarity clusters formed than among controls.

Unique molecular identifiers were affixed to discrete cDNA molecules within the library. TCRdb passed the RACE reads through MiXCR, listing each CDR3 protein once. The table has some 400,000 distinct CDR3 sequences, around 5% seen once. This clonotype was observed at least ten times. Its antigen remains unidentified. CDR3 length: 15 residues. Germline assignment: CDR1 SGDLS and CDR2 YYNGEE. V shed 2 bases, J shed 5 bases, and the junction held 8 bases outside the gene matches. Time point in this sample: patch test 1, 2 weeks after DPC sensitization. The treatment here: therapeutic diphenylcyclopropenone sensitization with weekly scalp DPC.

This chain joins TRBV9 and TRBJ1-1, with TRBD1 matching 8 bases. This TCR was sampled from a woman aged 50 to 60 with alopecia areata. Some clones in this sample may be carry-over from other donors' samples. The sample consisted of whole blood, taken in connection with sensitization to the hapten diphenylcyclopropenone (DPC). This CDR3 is CASSVSGGGWTEAFF. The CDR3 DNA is TGTGCCAGCAGCGTGTCAGGGGGCGGATGGACTGAAGCTTTCTTT.